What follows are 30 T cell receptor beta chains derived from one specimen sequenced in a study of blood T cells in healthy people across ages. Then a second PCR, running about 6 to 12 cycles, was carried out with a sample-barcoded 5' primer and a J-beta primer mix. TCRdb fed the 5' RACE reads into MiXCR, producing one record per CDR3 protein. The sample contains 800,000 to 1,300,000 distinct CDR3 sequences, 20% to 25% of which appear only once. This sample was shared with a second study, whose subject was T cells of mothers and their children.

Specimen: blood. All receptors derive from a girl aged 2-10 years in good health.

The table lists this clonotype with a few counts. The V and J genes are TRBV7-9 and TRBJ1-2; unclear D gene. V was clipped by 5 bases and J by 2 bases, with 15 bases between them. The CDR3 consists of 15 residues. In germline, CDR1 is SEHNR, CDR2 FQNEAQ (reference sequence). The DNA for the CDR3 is TGTGCCAGCAGCCCCCGTGGAGATTACAACTATGGCTACACCTTC. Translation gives CASSPRGDYNYGYTF.

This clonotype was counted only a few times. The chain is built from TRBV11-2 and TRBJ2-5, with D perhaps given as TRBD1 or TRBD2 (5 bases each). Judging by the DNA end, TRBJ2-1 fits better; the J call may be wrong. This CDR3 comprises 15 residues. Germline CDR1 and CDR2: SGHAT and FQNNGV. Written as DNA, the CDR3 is TGTGCCAGCAGCTTAGTCGTTTGGGACGAAGATGAGCAGTTCTTC. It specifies CASSLVVWDEDEQFF.

CDR3 DNA: TGTGCCAGCAGTGGTGCAGGGAGGACCTACAATGAGCAGTTCTTC. Protein product: CASSGAGRTYNEQFF. The V gene is TRBV25-1, the J gene TRBJ2-5; D possibly corresponds to TRBD2 (6 bases). Near its end, the DNA agrees better with TRBJ2-1, so the J call may be wrong. Germline CDR1 reads MGHDK; CDR2 reads SYGVNS. There are 15 residues in the CDR3.

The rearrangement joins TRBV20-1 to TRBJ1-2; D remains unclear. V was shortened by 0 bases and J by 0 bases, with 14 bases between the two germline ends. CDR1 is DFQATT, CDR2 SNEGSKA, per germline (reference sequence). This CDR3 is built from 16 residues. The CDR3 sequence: CSARDLTEDSNYGYTF. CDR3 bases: TGCAGTGCTAGAGACCTGACGGAAGACTCTAACTATGGCTACACCTTC.

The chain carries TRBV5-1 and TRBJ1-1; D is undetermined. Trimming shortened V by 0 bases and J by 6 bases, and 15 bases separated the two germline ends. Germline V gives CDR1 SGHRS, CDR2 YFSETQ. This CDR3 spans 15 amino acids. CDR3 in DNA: TGCGCCAGCAGCTTGGATGGCAGCCATGGCGCTGAAGCTTTCTTT. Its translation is CASSLDGSHGAEAFF.

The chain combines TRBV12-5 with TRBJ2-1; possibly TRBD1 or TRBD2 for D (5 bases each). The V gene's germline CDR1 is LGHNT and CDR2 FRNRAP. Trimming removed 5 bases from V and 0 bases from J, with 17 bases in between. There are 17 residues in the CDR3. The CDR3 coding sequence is TGTGCTAGTGGTCCGCCTGGGACGGTGAGCTCCTACAATGAGCAGTTCTTC. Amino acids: CASGPPGTVSSYNEQFF.

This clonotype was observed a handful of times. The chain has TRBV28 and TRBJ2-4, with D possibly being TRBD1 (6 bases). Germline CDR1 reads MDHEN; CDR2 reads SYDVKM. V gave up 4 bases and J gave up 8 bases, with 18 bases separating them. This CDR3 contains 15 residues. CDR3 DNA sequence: TGTGCCAGCAGTTCTCCCCAGGGGATGGCGGACATTCAGTACTTC. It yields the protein CASSSPQGMADIQYF.

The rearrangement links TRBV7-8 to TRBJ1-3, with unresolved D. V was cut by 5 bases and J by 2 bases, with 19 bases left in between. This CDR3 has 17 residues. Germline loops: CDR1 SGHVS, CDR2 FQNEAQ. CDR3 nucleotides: TGTGCCAGCAGCCAAGGGAGGGCCCTTTGGGCTGGAAACACCATATATTTT. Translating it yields CASSQGRALWAGNTIYF.

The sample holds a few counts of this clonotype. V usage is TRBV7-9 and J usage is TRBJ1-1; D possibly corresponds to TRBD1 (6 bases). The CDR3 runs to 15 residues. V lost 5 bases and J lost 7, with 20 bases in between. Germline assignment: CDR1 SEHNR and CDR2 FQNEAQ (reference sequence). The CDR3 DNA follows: TGTGCCAGCAGCCCGACCAGGGGTCTGGGTGGTGAAGCTTTCTTT. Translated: CASSPTRGLGGEAFF.

For the CDR3, the DNA is TGCAGCGTTGAAGATACGGGGTCTGCCTTAGAGACCCAGTACTTC. It translates to CSVEDTGSALETQYF. The chain combines TRBV29-1 with TRBJ2-5; maybe TRBD2 (5 bases). V was trimmed by 0 bases and J by 4 bases, leaving 15 bases between them. Germline V CDR1 and CDR2: SQVTM, ANQGSEA. The CDR3 has 15 amino acids.

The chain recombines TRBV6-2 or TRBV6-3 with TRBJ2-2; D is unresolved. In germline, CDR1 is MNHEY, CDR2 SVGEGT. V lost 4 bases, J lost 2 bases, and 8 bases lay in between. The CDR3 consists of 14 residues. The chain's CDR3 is CASSSLRNTGELFF. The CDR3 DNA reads TGTGCCAGCAGTTCCCTCCGAAACACCGGGGAGCTGTTTTTT.

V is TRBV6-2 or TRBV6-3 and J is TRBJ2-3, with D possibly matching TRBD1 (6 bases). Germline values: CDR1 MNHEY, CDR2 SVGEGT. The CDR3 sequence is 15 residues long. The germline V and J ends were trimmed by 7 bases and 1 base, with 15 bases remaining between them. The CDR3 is CASTERRQGTDTQYF. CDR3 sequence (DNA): TGTGCCAGCACCGAGAGGAGACAGGGCACAGATACGCAGTATTTT.

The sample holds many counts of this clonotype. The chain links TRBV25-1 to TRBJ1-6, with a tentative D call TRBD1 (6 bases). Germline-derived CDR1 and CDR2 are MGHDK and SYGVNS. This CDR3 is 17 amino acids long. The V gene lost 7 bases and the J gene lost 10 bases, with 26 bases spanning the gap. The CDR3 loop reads CASTLSEGGPRGSPLHF. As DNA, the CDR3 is TGTGCCAGCACCTTATCTGAGGGGGGGCCTCGCGGGTCACCCCTCCACTTT.

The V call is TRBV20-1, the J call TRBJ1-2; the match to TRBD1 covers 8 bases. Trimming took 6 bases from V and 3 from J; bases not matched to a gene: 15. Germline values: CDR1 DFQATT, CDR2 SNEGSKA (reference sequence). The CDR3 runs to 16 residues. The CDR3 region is CSASRQGNPRDYGYTF. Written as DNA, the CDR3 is TGCAGTGCCTCCCGACAGGGGAATCCGCGAGACTATGGCTACACCTTC.

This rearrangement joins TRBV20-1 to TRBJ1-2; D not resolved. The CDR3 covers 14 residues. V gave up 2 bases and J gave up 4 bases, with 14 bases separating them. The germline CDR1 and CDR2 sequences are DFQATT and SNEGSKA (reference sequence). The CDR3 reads CSARRFKETYGYTF. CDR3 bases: TGCAGTGCTAGACGTTTCAAGGAGACCTATGGCTACACCTTC.

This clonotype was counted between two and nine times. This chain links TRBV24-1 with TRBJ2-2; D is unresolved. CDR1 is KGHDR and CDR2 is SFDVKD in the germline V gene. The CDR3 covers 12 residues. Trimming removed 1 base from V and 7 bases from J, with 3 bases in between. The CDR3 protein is CATSDFDGELFF. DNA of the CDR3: TGTGCCACCAGTGATTTTGACGGGGAGCTGTTTTTT.

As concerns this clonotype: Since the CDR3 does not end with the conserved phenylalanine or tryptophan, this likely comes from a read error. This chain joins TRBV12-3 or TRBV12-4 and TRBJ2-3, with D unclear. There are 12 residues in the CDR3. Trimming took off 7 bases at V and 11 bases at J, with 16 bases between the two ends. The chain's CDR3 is CASKCPADVQYS. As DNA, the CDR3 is TGTGCCAGCAAATGCCCAGCAGATGTGCAGTATTCT.

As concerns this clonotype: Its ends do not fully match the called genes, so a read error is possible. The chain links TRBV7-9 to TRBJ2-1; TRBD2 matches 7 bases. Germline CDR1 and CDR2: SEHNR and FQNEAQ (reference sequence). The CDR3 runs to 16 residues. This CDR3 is CASSSGSREDVDEQSF. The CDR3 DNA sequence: TGTGCCAGCAGCTCGGGTAGCCGGGAGGATGTCGATGAGCAGTCCTTC.

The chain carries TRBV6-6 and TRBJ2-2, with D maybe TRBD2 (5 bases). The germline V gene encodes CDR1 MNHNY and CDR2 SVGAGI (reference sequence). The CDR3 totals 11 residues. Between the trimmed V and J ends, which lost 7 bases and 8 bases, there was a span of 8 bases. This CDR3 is CASNVAGELFF. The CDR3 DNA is TGTGCCAGCAATGTAGCGGGGGAGCTGTTTTTT.

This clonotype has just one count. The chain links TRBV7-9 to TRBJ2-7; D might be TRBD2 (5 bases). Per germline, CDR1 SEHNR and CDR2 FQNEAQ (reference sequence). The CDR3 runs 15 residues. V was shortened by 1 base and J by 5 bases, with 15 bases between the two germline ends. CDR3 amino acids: CASSLVEAAGNEQYF. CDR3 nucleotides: TGTGCCAGCAGCTTAGTAGAAGCGGCTGGGAACGAGCAGTACTTC.

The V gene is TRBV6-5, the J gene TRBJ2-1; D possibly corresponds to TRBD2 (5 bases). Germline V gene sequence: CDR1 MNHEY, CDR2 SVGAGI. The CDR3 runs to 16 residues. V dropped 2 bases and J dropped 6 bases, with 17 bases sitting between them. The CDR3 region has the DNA TGTGCCAGCAGTTACAGCGGCCCTACCACGACCAATGAGCAGTTCTTC. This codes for CASSYSGPTTTNEQFF.

CDR3 region: CASSLGGRPPYEQFF. CDR3 sequence (DNA): TGTGCCAGCAGTTTGGGCGGGAGGCCTCCTTATGAGCAGTTCTTC. The chain has TRBV12-3 or TRBV12-4 and TRBJ2-1, with 8 positions matching TRBD2. The CDR3 is 15 residues long. The V segment lost 3 bases and the J segment 8 bases; nucleotides outside the gene matches: 9.

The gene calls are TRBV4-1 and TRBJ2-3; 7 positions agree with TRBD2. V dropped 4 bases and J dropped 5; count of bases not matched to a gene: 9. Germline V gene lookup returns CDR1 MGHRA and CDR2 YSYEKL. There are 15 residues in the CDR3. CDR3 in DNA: TGCGCCAGCAGCCTCCAGGCCCTAGCGGTAGATACGCAGTATTTT. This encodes CASSLQALAVDTQYF.

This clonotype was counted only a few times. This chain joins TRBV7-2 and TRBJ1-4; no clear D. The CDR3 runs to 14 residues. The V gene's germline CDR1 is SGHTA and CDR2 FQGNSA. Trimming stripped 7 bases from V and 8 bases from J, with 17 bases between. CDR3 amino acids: CASTSNRAGEKLFF. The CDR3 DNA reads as TGTGCCAGCACCAGTAATAGGGCCGGAGAAAAACTGTTTTTT.

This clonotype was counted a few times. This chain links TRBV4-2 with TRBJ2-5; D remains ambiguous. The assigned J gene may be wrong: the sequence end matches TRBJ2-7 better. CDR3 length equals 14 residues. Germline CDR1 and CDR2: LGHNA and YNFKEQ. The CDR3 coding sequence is TGTGCCAGCAGCCCCCTGTCCCCACGCTACGAGCAGTACTTC. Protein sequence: CASSPLSPRYEQYF.

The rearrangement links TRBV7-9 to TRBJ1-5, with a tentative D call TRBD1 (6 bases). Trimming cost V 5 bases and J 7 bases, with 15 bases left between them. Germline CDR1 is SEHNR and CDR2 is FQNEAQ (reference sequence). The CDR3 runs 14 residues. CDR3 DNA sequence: TGTGCCAGCAGCAGAAAACAGGGTGACCAGCCCCAGCATTTT. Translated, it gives CASSRKQGDQPQHF. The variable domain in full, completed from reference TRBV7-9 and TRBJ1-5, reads DTGVSQNPRHKITKRGQNVTFRCDPISEHNRLYWYRQTLGQGPEFLTYFQNEAQLEKSRLLSDRFSAERPKGSFSTLEIQRTEQGDSAMYLCASSRKQGDQPQHFGDGTRLSIL.

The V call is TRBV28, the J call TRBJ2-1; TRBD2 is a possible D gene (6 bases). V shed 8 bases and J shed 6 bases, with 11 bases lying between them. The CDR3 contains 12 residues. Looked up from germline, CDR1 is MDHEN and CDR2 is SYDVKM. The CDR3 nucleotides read TGTGCCAGCCGCTCGACTAGCAATGAGCAGTTCTTC. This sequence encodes CASRSTSNEQFF.

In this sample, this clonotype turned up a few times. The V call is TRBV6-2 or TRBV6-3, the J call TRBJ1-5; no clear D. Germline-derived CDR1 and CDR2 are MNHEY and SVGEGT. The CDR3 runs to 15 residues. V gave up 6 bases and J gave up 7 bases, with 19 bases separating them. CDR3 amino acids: CASRKRTAEDQPQHF. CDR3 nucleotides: TGTGCCAGCAGAAAACGGACCGCGGAGGACCAGCCCCAGCATTTT.

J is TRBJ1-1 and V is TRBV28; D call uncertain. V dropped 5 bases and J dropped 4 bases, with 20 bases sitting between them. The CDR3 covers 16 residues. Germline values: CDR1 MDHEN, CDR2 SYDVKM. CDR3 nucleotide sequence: TGTGCCAGCAGTGCACAGTTTGTTGGACTGGGCACTGAAGCTTTCTTT. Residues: CASSAQFVGLGTEAFF.

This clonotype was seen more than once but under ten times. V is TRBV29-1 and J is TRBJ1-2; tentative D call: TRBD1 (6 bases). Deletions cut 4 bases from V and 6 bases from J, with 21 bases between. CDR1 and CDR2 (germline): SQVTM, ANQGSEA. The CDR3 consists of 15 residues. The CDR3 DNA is TGCAGCGTTGTGTGGGATAAACAGGGCTCTGATGGCTACACCTTC. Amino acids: CSVVWDKQGSDGYTF.